Below are 13 T cell receptor beta chains sequenced from a single sample in a study of cytomegalovirus exposure and HLA in healthy donors. Vbeta (60) and Jbeta (13) primers were used in the PCR. Using immunoSEQ multiplex PCR, the repertoire was profiled, and TCRdb retains in-frame clones only, with some absent. Here the sample spans approximately 110,000 clones, roughly 74% being singletons. The sample comprised PBMCs. Source of these receptors: a man between 35 and 55 years old in good health and CMV-seronegative.

Of note for this clone: The germline gene is not matched at one end of the junction; a read error may be the cause. This sequence joins TRBV7-8 and TRBJ1-5, with D possibly being TRBD1 (6 bases). The length of the CDR3 is 15 residues. The germline V gene has CDR1 SGHVS and CDR2 FQNEAQ. The CDR3 nucleotides read TGTGCCAGCAACTTACTAGGGACATCAAATCAGCCCCAGCATTTT. Amino acids: CASNLLGTSNQPQHF.

The chain carries TRBV4-3 and TRBJ1-2; TRBD1 is a possible D gene (5 bases). The V and J ends lost 4 bases and 0 bases respectively, with 21 bases between them. Germline loops: CDR1 LGHNA, CDR2 YSLEER. CDR3 length: 18 residues. The CDR3, as DNA: TGCGCCAGCAGCCGGGCAGGGCCGGTTTCTTTAGCTAACTATGGCTACACCTTC. It is translated as CASSRAGPVSLANYGYTF.

The V and J genes are TRBV7-2 and TRBJ2-5, with TRBD1 identical over 7 bases. Unmatched junction bases numbered 10, after V lost 5 bases and J lost 7 bases. The germline V gene encodes CDR1 SGHTA and CDR2 FQGNSA. The CDR3 covers 14 residues. This chain's CDR3 is CASSPRGQERTQYF. CDR3 DNA sequence: TGTGCCAGCAGCCCTAGAGGACAGGAGAGGACCCAGTACTTC. The whole variable domain, filled in from reference TRBV7-2 and TRBJ2-5, reads GAGVSQSPSNKVTEKGKDVELRCDPISGHTALYWYRQSLGQGLEFLIYFQGNSAPDKSGLPSDRFSAERTGGSVSTLTIQRTQQEDSAVYLCASSPRGQERTQYFGPGTRLLVL.

This sequence joins TRBV28 and TRBJ1-1, with D unclear. Germline lookup yields CDR1 MDHEN and CDR2 SYDVKM. Trimming removed 6 bases from V and 6 bases from J, with 11 bases in between. CDR3 length: 12 residues. The CDR3 nucleotides read TGTGCCAGCAGAACCCAGACTCCTGAAGCTTTCTTT. It yields the protein CASRTQTPEAFF.

The rearrangement uses TRBV9 and TRBJ1-5; 7 positions match TRBD1. CDR1 is SGDLS, CDR2 YYNGEE, per germline. The CDR3 is 15 amino acids. V shed 4 bases and J 6 bases; nucleotides not matched to a gene: 10. The CDR3 DNA reads TGTGCCAGCAGCAGTACAGGGGCGGAGAGTCAGCCCCAGCATTTT. Translated, it gives CASSSTGAESQPQHF.

The chain combines TRBV29-1 with TRBJ2-5; possible D gene TRBD2, 6 bases. This CDR3 region has 12 residues. Trimming cost V 7 bases and J 3 bases, with 12 bases left between them. From germline, CDR1 is SQVTM and CDR2 ANQGSEA. CDR3 residues: CSAHGEEETQYF. The CDR3 DNA sequence: TGCAGCGCCCATGGGGAGGAAGAGACCCAGTACTTC. The whole variable domain, remainder taken from reference TRBV29-1 and TRBJ2-5, is SAVISQKPSRDICQRGTSLTIQCQVDSQVTMMFWYRQQPGQSLTLIATANQGSEATYESGFVIDKFPISRPNLTFSTLTVSNMSPEDSSIYLCSAHGEEETQYFGPGTRLLVL.

The chain is built from TRBV7-2 and TRBJ2-7; TRBD2 is a possible D gene (5 bases). The CDR3 runs 18 residues. Germline V lookup: CDR1 SGHTA, CDR2 FQGNSA. V lost 1 base, J lost 0 bases, and 19 bases lay in between. CDR3 protein: CASSLGRQEAPSSYEQYF. The CDR3 DNA follows: TGTGCCAGCAGCTTAGGTCGGCAGGAGGCACCGAGCTCCTACGAGCAGTACTTC.

This chain links TRBV29-1 with TRBJ2-5; D ambiguous. Germline CDR1 and CDR2: SQVTM and ANQGSEA. CDR3 size: 11 residues. V was pared by 3 bases and J by 0 bases, with 2 bases between. CDR3 nucleotides: TGCAGCGTTGATAACCAAGAGACCCAGTACTTC. Translated: CSVDNQETQYF.

The CDR3: CASAKPEDPFGEQYF. The DNA for the CDR3 is TGTGCCAGCGCAAAGCCGGAGGACCCGTTCGGCGAGCAGTACTTC. The chain has TRBV5-5 and TRBJ2-7, with TRBD2 as a possible D gene (5 bases). Germline CDR1 reads SGHKS; CDR2 reads YYEKEE (reference sequence). This CDR3 has 15 amino acids. V was clipped by 7 bases and J by 6 bases, with 23 bases between them. Full variable domain (remainder filled in from reference TRBV5-5 and TRBJ2-7): DAGVTQSPTHLIKTRGQQVTLRCSPISGHKSVSWYQQVLGQGPQFIFQYYEKEERGRGNFPDRFSARQFPNYSSELNVNALLLGDSALYLCASAKPEDPFGEQYFGPGTRLTVT.

The rearrangement links TRBV5-6 to TRBJ1-4; D gene unclear. The CDR3 runs 14 residues. V shed 4 bases and J shed 6 bases, with 13 bases lying between them. Looked up from germline, CDR1 is SGHDT and CDR2 is YYEEEE. The CDR3 is CASSLLGGYEKLFF. The CDR3 DNA sequence: TGTGCCAGCAGCCTGTTGGGCGGGTATGAAAAACTGTTTTTT.

The chain couples TRBV19 to TRBJ1-2, with 12 bases matching TRBD1. The CDR3 sequence is 15 residues long. Germline V gene sequence: CDR1 LNHDA, CDR2 SQIVND (reference sequence). Germline trimming cut 7 bases from V and 4 bases from J; bases unmatched to any gene: 7. The CDR3 nucleotides read TGTGCCAGTACCGCTGGGACAGGGGGCGGCTATGGCTACACCTTC. Amino acid sequence: CASTAGTGGGYGYTF.

The chain has TRBV2 and TRBJ1-2, with TRBD1 matching over 10 bases. This CDR3 contains 13 residues. CDR1 and CDR2 from the germline V gene are SNHLY and FYNNEI. Unmatched junction bases numbered 6, after V lost 6 bases and J lost 8 bases. CDR3 in DNA: TGTGCCAGCAGACGGGACAGGGGAGAGGGCTACACCTTC. Amino acids: CASRRDRGEGYTF.

The genes are TRBV5-1 and TRBJ1-3, with D perhaps TRBD1 (6 bases). Germline loops: CDR1 SGHRS, CDR2 YFSETQ. This CDR3 is built from 14 residues. V was shortened by 2 bases and J by 4 bases, with 10 bases between the two germline ends. In DNA, the CDR3 is TGCGCCAGCAGCTTTGCGGGGGCCGGAAACACCATATATTTT. This sequence encodes CASSFAGAGNTIYF.